A selection of T cell receptor beta chains follows, all from one sample in a study of blood T cells in healthy people across ages. TCRdb re-analysed the 5' RACE reads in MiXCR, keeping a single row per CDR3 protein. The table includes about a million distinct CDR3 sequences, just over 50% detected once. Sequencing was done on a sample of blood. These TCRs come from a woman aged 55 to 70 in good health. CDR3s include the opening cysteine and the closing phenylalanine or tryptophan. Each record gives: V gene, D gene, CDR3 length, J gene, clone size, CDR3 DNA, CDR3 protein. D genes are given only for firm matches. Expanded clones get a size class; other rows say once, few or many, or leave the size out.

TRBV6-2/TRBV6-3	-	13	TRBJ2-5	few	TGTGCCAGCAAATGGGGGATTCAAGAGACCCAGTACTTC	CASKWGIQETQYF
TRBV7-2	-	14	TRBJ1-5	-	TGTGCCAGCAGCTCGTGGGACACCAATCAGCCCCAGCATTTT	CASSSWDTNQPQHF
TRBV27	-	14	TRBJ2-7	once	TGTGCCAGCAGTCCGACGACAGGAGCCTGCGAGCAGTACTTC	CASSPTTGACEQYF
TRBV7-6	-	14	TRBJ2-5	-	TGTGCCAGCAGCCTCCTCAGGGGTACGGAGACCCAGTACTTC	CASSLLRGTETQYF
TRBV2	-	11	TRBJ1-1	-	TGTGCCAGCAGAACAGGGAGTCCGGCTTTCTTT	CASRTGSPAFF
TRBV20-1	TRBD1	15	TRBJ2-7	-	TGCAGTGCTAGAGACGCCGGGACAGGGGGCGACGAGCAGTACTTC	CSARDAGTGGDEQYF
TRBV11-1	-	15	TRBJ2-3	-	TGTGCCAGCAGCTATGGTGGACGGCGGACAGATACGCAGTATTTT	CASSYGGRRTDTQYF
TRBV6-5	-	15	TRBJ2-7	-	TGTGCCAGCATCGGAACGGGGTCTGCGTCCTACGAGCAGTACTTC	CASIGTGSASYEQYF
TRBV4-1	-	13	TRBJ2-5	few	TGCGCCAGCAGCCAATTACTGCTGGAGACCCAGTACTTC	CASSQLLLETQYF
TRBV5-1	TRBD2	15	TRBJ2-7	few	TGCGCCAGCAGCTTGTTCCTAGCGGGAGCCGACGAGCAGTACTTC	CASSLFLAGADEQYF
TRBV20-1	-	13	TRBJ2-7	once	TGCAGTTCCCGTGGACAGTTGATCTACGAGCAGTACTTC	CSSRGQLIYEQYF
TRBV7-2	TRBD2	17	TRBJ2-7	-	TGTGCCAGCAGCTTGGTGAGCGGGAGGCTTACAACCTACGAGCAGTACTTC	CASSLVSGRLTTYEQYF
TRBV20-1	TRBD1	17	TRBJ2-1	-	TGCAGTGCTAGTTTGGGACAGGGGACCGATATTTACAATGAGCAGTTCTTC	CSASLGQGTDIYNEQFF
TRBV12-3/TRBV12-4	TRBD2	15	TRBJ2-3	-	TGTGCCAGCAGCCCTAGCGGGAGGGGGCGGGATACGCAGTATTTT	CASSPSGRGRDTQYF
TRBV28	-	13	TRBJ2-3	-	TGTGCCCGCGGGGCACCTAGCACAGATACGCAGTATTTT	CARGAPSTDTQYF
TRBV3-1	TRBD2	16	TRBJ2-3	-	TGTGCCAGCAGCCCTACTAGCGGGAGCATCACAGATACGCAGTATTTT	CASSPTSGSITDTQYF
TRBV29-1	TRBD2	19	TRBJ2-3	few	TGCAGCGTTTCGGTTCGTGGCCGGGCTAGAGCGGGAGTAACAGATACGCAGTATTTT	CSVSVRGRARAGVTDTQYF
TRBV12-3/TRBV12-4	-	15	TRBJ2-3	-	TGTGCCAGCGATAGTAACGGTTGGTTCTCAGATACGCAGTATTTT	CASDSNGWFSDTQYF
TRBV7-9	-	14	TRBJ1-1	-	TGTGCCAGCAGCTTAAAGTCCCTGAACACTGGAGCTTTCTTT	CASSLKSLNTGAFF
TRBV12-3/TRBV12-4	-	13	TRBJ1-5	-	TGTGCTAGCACTGCGGATAGCAATCAGCCCCAGCATTTT	CASTADSNQPQHF
TRBV7-2	-	13	TRBJ1-2	few	TGTGCCAGCAGCTTGACCCCCGACTATGGCTACACCTTC	CASSLTPDYGYTF
TRBV15	TRBD1	16	TRBJ1-2	-	TGTGCCACCACCAAGACGGGGACAGGGGATCACTATGGCTACACCTTC	CATTKTGTGDHYGYTF
TRBV12-3/TRBV12-4	-	14	TRBJ2-7	many	TGTGCCAGCAGTTTAGCGGGACCGAGCTACGAGCAGTACTTC	CASSLAGPSYEQYF
TRBV28	-	15	TRBJ2-7	-	TGTGCCAGCAGCCGGGGAAGAGGCGAACCCTACGAGCAGTACTTC	CASSRGRGEPYEQYF
TRBV2	TRBD1	13	TRBJ2-3	-	TGTGCCAGCCTAGGACAGGGTACAGATACGCAGTATTTT	CASLGQGTDTQYF
TRBV23-1	-	14	TRBJ2-7	-	TGCGCCAGCAGAGGGAGCGTCCCGGTGGACGAGCAGTACTTC	CASRGSVPVDEQYF
TRBV20-1	-	13	TRBJ1-1	-	TGCAGTGCTAGTCGAGACATTTACACTGAAGCTTTCTTT	CSASRDIYTEAFF
TRBV20-1	-	14	TRBJ1-4	few	TGCAGTGCTAAGGGAGGTGGAGGTAATGAAAAACTGTTTTTT	CSAKGGGGNEKLFF
TRBV27	-	16	TRBJ2-7	-	TGTGCCAGCAGTTACTCATCCGGCCCGATGCATTACGAGCAGTACTTC	CASSYSSGPMHYEQYF
TRBV2	TRBD1	14	TRBJ1-5	-	TGTGCCAGCAGCAGGGGGGCAAGCAATCAGCCCCAGCATTTT	CASSRGASNQPQHF
TRBV7-2	-	15	TRBJ2-1	-	TGTGCCAGCAGCGCCCGATTACAAACAGGAAATGAGCAGTTCTTC	CASSARLQTGNEQFF
TRBV6-5	-	14	TRBJ2-3	-	TGTGCCAGCAGTGTCGGACCAGGACGAGATACGCAGTATTTT	CASSVGPGRDTQYF
TRBV2	TRBD2	14	TRBJ2-2	few	TGTGCCAGCACTGGCGGGAGGAACACCGGGGAGCTGTTTTTT	CASTGGRNTGELFF
TRBV6-2/TRBV6-3	-	15	TRBJ2-6	few	TGTGCCAGCAGTCACCTGACTTCTGGGGCCAACGTCCTGACTTTC	CASSHLTSGANVLTF
TRBV4-3	-	14	TRBJ1-6	-	TGCGCCAGCAGCCAGCAGGGGTGGGATTCACCCCTCCACTTT	CASSQQGWDSPLHF
TRBV3-1	-	15	TRBJ2-1	few	TGTGCCAGCAGCCAATATTCGACAGCCCACAATGAGCAGTTCTTC	CASSQYSTAHNEQFF
TRBV6-5	-	15	TRBJ2-4	few	TGTGCCAGCAGTTATGCTGCCAGGGACAAAAACATTCAGTACTTC	CASSYAARDKNIQYF
TRBV28	-	13	TRBJ1-2	-	TGTGCCAGCAGTTCCACCGACAGCTATGGCTACACCTTC	CASSSTDSYGYTF
TRBV7-6	-	13	TRBJ2-7	many	TGTGCCAGCAGCGGGGGGTTCTCCTACGAGCAGTACTTC	CASSGGFSYEQYF